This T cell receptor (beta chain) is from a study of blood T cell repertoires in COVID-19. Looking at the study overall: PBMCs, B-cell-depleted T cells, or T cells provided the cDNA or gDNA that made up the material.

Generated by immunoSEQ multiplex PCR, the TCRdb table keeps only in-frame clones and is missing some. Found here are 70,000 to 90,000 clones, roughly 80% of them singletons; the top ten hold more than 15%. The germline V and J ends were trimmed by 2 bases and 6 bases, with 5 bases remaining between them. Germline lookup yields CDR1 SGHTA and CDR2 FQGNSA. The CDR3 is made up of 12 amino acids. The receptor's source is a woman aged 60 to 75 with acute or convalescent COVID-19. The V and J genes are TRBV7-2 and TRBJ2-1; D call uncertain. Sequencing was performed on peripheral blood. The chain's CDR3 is CASSLLSNEQFF. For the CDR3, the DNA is TGTGCCAGCAGCTTACTCAGCAATGAGCAGTTCTTC.